Shown below are 23 T cell receptor beta chains from a single sample sequenced in a study of regulatory T cells in long-lasting Graves disease. The time point is: newly diagnosed GD, antithyroid drugs for less than 3 months. The TCR library was prepared using RNA isolated from PBMCs. Through Arm-PCR of CDR3 regions and iRepertoire HTBI primers, TCR beta libraries were built. MiXCR, run by TCRdb on the multiplex PCR reads, gives a single entry per CDR3 protein. In the table there are fewer than 650,000 distinct CDR3 sequences, around 16% of which are singletons. The sample was also linked to a second study, of T cells in Graves' hyperthyroidism and ophthalmopathy.

Here the sequenced sample was peripheral blood mononuclear cells (PBMCs), taken at new diagnosis, from a patient treated with antithyroid drugs. The receptors shown here come from a man between 18 and 35 years old with Graves disease.

This clonotype was counted ten times or more. The chain has TRBV5-1 and TRBJ2-7; tentatively, D is TRBD2 (5 bases). This CDR3 has 14 amino acids. The V gene's germline CDR1 is SGHRS and CDR2 YFSETQ. V was pared by 1 base and J by 2 bases, with 10 bases between. The CDR3 DNA reads as TGCGCCAGCAGCTTGCGAGGACTTGCCTACGAGCAGTACTTC. It specifies CASSLRGLAYEQYF.

This clonotype came up many times. The chain recombines TRBV6-2 or TRBV6-3 with TRBJ1-1; no clear D. The germline CDR1 and CDR2 sequences are MNHEY and SVGEGT. The CDR3 spans 13 residues. V gave up 5 bases and J gave up 5 bases, with 12 bases separating them. CDR3 sequence reads: CASSEADGTEAFF. CDR3 in DNA: TGTGCCAGCAGTGAAGCGGATGGGACTGAAGCTTTCTTT.

This clonotype was observed at least ten times. This chain uses TRBV6-2 or TRBV6-3 with TRBJ1-3, with D hard to call. Germline V lookup: CDR1 MNHEY, CDR2 SVGEGT. The V and J ends lost 2 bases and 0 bases respectively, with 5 bases between them. This CDR3 has 14 amino acids. The DNA for the CDR3 is TGTGCCAGCAGTTACGAGGGCTCTGGAAACACCATATATTTT. Residues: CASSYEGSGNTIYF.

The CDR3: CAIRKGLTDTQYF. Written as DNA, the CDR3 is TGTGCCATCAGAAAGGGACTGACAGATACGCAGTATTTT. The V call is TRBV10-3, the J call TRBJ2-3; possibly TRBD2 for D (6 bases). V lost 6 bases to trimming and J lost 3 bases, with 10 bases between them. The length of the CDR3 is 13 residues. The germline V gene has CDR1 ENHRY and CDR2 SYGVKD.

In the case of this clonotype: It differs at one base from a far larger clone, so likely a read error. V usage is TRBV10-3 and J usage is TRBJ2-4; D is perhaps TRBD1 (6 bases). The germline CDR1 and CDR2 sequences are ENHRY and SYGVKD. V was cut by 1 base and J by 13 bases, with 29 bases left in between. The CDR3 runs to 18 residues. CDR3 nucleotide sequence: TGTGCCATCAGTGAGTGGGGGCGCGAACTACGGCCCTACAATGAGCAGTACTTC. This encodes CAISEWGRELRPYNEQYF.

J is TRBJ2-5 and V is TRBV5-1; D is uncertain. Deletions cut 1 base from V and 5 bases from J, with 15 bases between. The CDR3 extends over 15 amino acids. From germline, CDR1 is SGHRS and CDR2 YFSETQ. Written as DNA, the CDR3 is TGCGCCAGCAGCTTGCCTGCCACTCCGCCGGAGACCCAGTACTTC. Its translation is CASSLPATPPETQYF.

In this sample, this clonotype turned up many times. The chain has TRBV19 and TRBJ1-5, with TRBD1 matching over 9 bases. With V trimmed by 3 bases and J by 1 base, 4 bases remained unmatched. Germline V CDR1 and CDR2: LNHDA, SQIVND (reference sequence). The CDR3 spans 16 residues. The CDR3 protein is CASSMDRGGSNQPQHF. The CDR3 DNA is TGTGCCAGTAGTATGGACAGGGGTGGGAGCAATCAGCCCCAGCATTTT.

This clonotype appeared a few times. The chain is built from TRBV27 and TRBJ1-1; 9 bases are shared with TRBD1. The J segment lost 1 base and the V segment lost 6 bases, leaving 3 bases of the junction unmatched. The V gene's germline CDR1 is MNHEY and CDR2 SMNVEV (reference sequence). The CDR3 sequence is 14 residues long. For the CDR3, the DNA is TGTGCCAGCAGGACGACAGGGGGGAACACTGAAGCTTTCTTT. Translated, it gives CASRTTGGNTEAFF.

J is TRBJ1-5 and V is TRBV15, with TRBD1 matching over 9 bases. CDR3 length equals 13 residues. With 11 bases clipped from V and 5 bases from J, the junction kept 7 bases outside the gene matches. Germline CDR1 is LNHNV and CDR2 is YYDKDF (reference sequence). The CDR3 here is CAAGTGTDQPQHF. In nucleotides, the CDR3 is TGTGCCGCCGGGACAGGGACGGATCAGCCCCAGCATTTT.

Points on this clonotype: A far larger clone differs by one base, so this is likely a read error. The V call is TRBV10-3, the J call TRBJ2-1; 8 positions match TRBD1. The junction had 5 bases not matched to a gene; V was cut back by 0 bases and J by 10 bases. This CDR3 has 14 residues. Germline V gene lookup returns CDR1 ENHRY and CDR2 SYGVKD. The CDR3 nucleotides are TGTGCCATCAGTGAGTCCGGACAGGGCTACGAGCAGTTCTTC. Translating gives CAISESGQGYEQFF.

This clonotype has more than one count but fewer than ten. The rearrangement joins TRBV19 to TRBJ2-1; perhaps TRBD2 as D (6 bases). The length of the CDR3 is 15 residues. Between the trimmed V and J ends, which lost 3 bases and 4 bases, there was a span of 13 bases. CDR1 is LNHDA and CDR2 is SQIVND in the germline V gene (reference sequence). In DNA form, the CDR3 reads TGTGCCAGTAGTATTGAGGGGAGGCCATACAATGAGCAGTTCTTC. It yields the protein CASSIEGRPYNEQFF.

This clonotype was observed many times. This chain uses TRBV27 with TRBJ2-5; no clear D. V was trimmed by 3 bases and J by 7 bases, leaving 18 bases between them. The CDR3 covers 15 residues. Germline lookup yields CDR1 MNHEY and CDR2 SMNVEV (reference sequence). DNA of the CDR3: TGTGCCAGCAGTTTCTCCCTCTCCCCATCGGGGACCCAGTACTTC. Translation: CASSFSLSPSGTQYF.

This clonotype was found many times. This sequence joins TRBV30 and TRBJ2-4; D might be TRBD2 (7 bases). V was cut by 8 bases and J by 8 bases, with 16 bases left in between. The CDR3 has 12 amino acids. Germline CDR1 is GTSNPN and CDR2 is SVGIG (reference sequence). This chain's CDR3 is CAGGAIGDIQYF. CDR3 sequence (DNA): TGTGCCGGGGGGGCGATCGGGGACATTCAGTACTTC.

The sample holds a few counts of this clonotype. The chain combines TRBV29-1 with TRBJ1-1; TRBD1 might be the D (5 bases). In germline, CDR1 is SQVTM, CDR2 ANQGSEA. V was trimmed by 2 bases and J by 4 bases, leaving 11 bases between them. The CDR3 runs to 13 residues. This chain's CDR3 is CSVEMAGGTEAFF. DNA for the CDR3: TGCAGCGTTGAAATGGCGGGGGGCACTGAAGCTTTCTTT.

This chain's CDR3 is CASRWSESGANVLTF. The CDR3 nucleotides read TGTGCCAGCAGGTGGTCCGAGTCTGGGGCCAACGTCCTGACTTTC. The rearrangement links TRBV28 to TRBJ2-6; D unresolved. V lost 6 bases to trimming and J lost 1 base, with 10 bases between them. The germline V gene has CDR1 MDHEN and CDR2 SYDVKM. The CDR3 consists of 15 residues.

This clonotype was observed many times. V usage is TRBV2 and J usage is TRBJ2-7, with 10 bases matching TRBD2. The CDR3 extends over 15 amino acids. Germline trimming cut 2 bases from V and 5 bases from J; bases unmatched to any gene: 6. Looked up from germline, CDR1 is SNHLY and CDR2 is FYNNEI. The CDR3 region has the DNA TGTGCCAGCAGTGAAAAGCGGGAGGGCCTCGACGAGCAGTACTTC. It translates to CASSEKREGLDEQYF. Full variable domain (rest looked up from reference TRBV2 and TRBJ2-7): EPEVTQTPSHQVTQMGQEVILRCVPISNHLYFYWYRQILGQKVEFLVSFYNNEISEKSEIFDDQFSVERPDGSNFTLKIRSTKLEDSAMYFCASSEKREGLDEQYFGPGTRLTVT.

This clonotype was recorded many times. This chain connects TRBV27 to TRBJ1-5; D not resolved. CDR3 length: 13 residues. The V and J ends lost 4 bases and 5 bases respectively, with 9 bases between them. Germline V gene lookup returns CDR1 MNHEY and CDR2 SMNVEV (reference sequence). CDR3 nucleotide sequence: TGTGCCAGCAGTTCTTACCTATATCAGCCCCAGCATTTT. It encodes CASSSYLYQPQHF.

This CDR3 is CASAQGREGGYEQYF. CDR3 coding DNA: TGTGCCAGCGCCCAAGGGAGGGAGGGGGGTTACGAGCAGTACTTC. The rearrangement links TRBV7-9 to TRBJ2-7; D may be TRBD2 (7 bases). Germline CDR1 is SEHNR and CDR2 is FQNEAQ (reference sequence). Trimming took off 8 bases at V and 4 bases at J, with 21 bases between the two ends. This CDR3 has 15 amino acids.

There are many counts of this clonotype. J is TRBJ2-1 and V is TRBV5-1; D might be TRBD2 (6 bases). The CDR3 is 15 residues long. CDR1 and CDR2 from the germline V gene are SGHRS and YFSETQ. V was cut by 7 bases and J by 0 bases, with 14 bases left in between. The CDR3 coding sequence is TGCGCCAGCGGTTTAGCGGCAGTCTCCTACAATGAGCAGTTCTTC. It translates to CASGLAAVSYNEQFF.

This clonotype was observed a few times. The V gene is TRBV11-2, the J gene TRBJ2-7; TRBD2 matches 10 bases. With V trimmed by 6 bases and J by 8 bases, 19 bases remained unmatched. This CDR3 is built from 17 residues. The germline V gene encodes CDR1 SGHAT and CDR2 FQNNGV. CDR3 loop: CASRPKLAGGSPSKQYF. In DNA, the CDR3 is TGTGCCAGCAGGCCCAAGTTAGCGGGAGGCTCTCCTAGCAAGCAGTACTTC. The whole variable domain, filled in from reference TRBV11-2 and TRBJ2-7, reads EAGVAQSPRYKIIEKRQSVAFWCNPISGHATLYWYQQILGQGPKLLIQFQNNGVVDDSQLPKDRFSAERLKGVDSTLKIQPAKLEDSAVYLCASRPKLAGGSPSKQYFGPGTRLTVT.

A word on this clonotype: A much larger clonotype is one base distant, so this may be a read error. The chain has TRBV30 and TRBJ2-1; D is unresolved. Germline values: CDR1 GTSNPN, CDR2 SVGIG (reference sequence). CDR3 length: 14 residues. The CDR3 bases are TGTGCCTGGAGTGGGGTGATCCGGTACAATGAGCAGCTCTTC. It codes for CAWSGVIRYNEQLF.

V is TRBV29-1 and J is TRBJ2-2; D unresolved. The CDR3 sequence is 13 residues long. Germline V gene data show CDR1 as SQVTM and CDR2 as ANQGSEA. Trimming took 3 bases from V and 4 from J, leaving 9 bases between them. The CDR3: CSVDAASTGELFF. The CDR3 DNA follows: TGCAGCGTTGACGCTGCGTCCACCGGGGAGCTGTTTTTT.

This clonotype occurred many times. The rearrangement joins TRBV6-5 to TRBJ2-1; TRBD2 matches 9 bases. The CDR3 contains 16 residues. CDR1 and CDR2 (germline): MNHEY, SVGAGI. V shed 2 bases and J 4 bases; nucleotides not matched to a gene: 6. The CDR3: CASSYRVSGSYNEQFF. In DNA form, the CDR3 reads TGTGCCAGCAGTTACCGGGTTAGCGGGAGTTACAATGAGCAGTTCTTC.